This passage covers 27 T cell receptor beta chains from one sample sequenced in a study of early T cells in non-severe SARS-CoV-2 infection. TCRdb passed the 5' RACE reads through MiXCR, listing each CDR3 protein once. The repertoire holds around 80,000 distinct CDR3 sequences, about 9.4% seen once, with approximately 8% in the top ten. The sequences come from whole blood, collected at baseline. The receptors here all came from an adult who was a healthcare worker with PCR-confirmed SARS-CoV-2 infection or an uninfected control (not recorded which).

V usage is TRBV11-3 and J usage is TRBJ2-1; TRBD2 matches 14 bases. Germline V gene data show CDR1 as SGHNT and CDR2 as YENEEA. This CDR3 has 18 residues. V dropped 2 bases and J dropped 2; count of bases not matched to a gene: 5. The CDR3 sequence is CASSLSGLAGAPYNEQFF. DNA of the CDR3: TGTGCCAGCAGCTTATCGGGACTAGCGGGAGCCCCCTACAATGAGCAGTTCTTC. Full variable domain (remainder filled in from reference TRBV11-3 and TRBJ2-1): EAGVVQSPRYKIIEKKQPVAFWCNPISGHNTLYWYLQNLGQGPELLIRYENEEAVDDSQLPKDRFSAERLKGVDSTLKIQPAELGDSAVYLCASSLSGLAGAPYNEQFFGPGTRLTVL.

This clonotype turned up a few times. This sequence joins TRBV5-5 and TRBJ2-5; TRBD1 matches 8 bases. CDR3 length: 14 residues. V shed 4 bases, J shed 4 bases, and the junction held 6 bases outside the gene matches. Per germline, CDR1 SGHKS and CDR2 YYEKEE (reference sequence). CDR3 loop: CASSMTGVGETQYF. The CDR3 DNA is TGTGCCAGCAGCATGACAGGGGTGGGAGAGACCCAGTACTTC. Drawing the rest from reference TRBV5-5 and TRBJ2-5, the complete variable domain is DAGVTQSPTHLIKTRGQQVTLRCSPISGHKSVSWYQQVLGQGPQFIFQYYEKEERGRGNFPDRFSARQFPNYSSELNVNALLLGDSALYLCASSMTGVGETQYFGPGTRLLVL.

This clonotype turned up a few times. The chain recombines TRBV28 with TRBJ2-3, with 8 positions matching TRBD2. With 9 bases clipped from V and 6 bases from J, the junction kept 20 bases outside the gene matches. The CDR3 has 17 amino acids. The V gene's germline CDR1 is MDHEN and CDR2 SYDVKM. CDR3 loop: CASYTPALGLVTDTQYF. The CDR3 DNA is TGTGCCAGTTATACCCCCGCTTTGGGACTAGTAACCGATACGCAGTATTTT.

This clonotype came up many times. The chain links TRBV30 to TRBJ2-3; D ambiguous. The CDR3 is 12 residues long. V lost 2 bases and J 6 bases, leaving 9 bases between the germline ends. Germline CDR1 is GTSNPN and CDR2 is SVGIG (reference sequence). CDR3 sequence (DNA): TGTGCCTGGAGTCCCTCTGGTGATACGCAGTATTTT. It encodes CAWSPSGDTQYF.

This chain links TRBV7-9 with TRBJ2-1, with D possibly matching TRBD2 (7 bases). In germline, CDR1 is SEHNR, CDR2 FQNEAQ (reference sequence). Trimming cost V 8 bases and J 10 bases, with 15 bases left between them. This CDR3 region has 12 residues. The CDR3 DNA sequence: TGTGCCAGCCACGTCGGGGGGCAAGAGCAGTTCTTC. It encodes CASHVGGQEQFF. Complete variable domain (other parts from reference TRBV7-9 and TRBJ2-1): DTGVSQNPRHKITKRGQNVTFRCDPISEHNRLYWYRQTLGQGPEFLTYFQNEAQLEKSRLLSDRFSAERPKGSFSTLEIQRTEQGDSAMYLCASHVGGQEQFFGPGTRLTVL.

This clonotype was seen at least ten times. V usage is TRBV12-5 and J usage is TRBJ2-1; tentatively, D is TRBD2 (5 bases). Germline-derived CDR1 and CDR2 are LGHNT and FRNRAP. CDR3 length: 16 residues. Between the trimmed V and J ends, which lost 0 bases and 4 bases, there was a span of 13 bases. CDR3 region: CASGLVLGRTYNEQFF. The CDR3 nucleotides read TGTGCTAGTGGTTTGGTACTAGGGAGAACGTACAATGAGCAGTTCTTC. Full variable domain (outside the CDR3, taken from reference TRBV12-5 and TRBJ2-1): DARVTQTPRHKVTEMGQEVTMRCQPILGHNTVFWYRQTMMQGLELLAYFRNRAPLDDSGMPKDRFSAEMPDATLATLKIQPSEPRDSAVYFCASGLVLGRTYNEQFFGPGTRLTVL.

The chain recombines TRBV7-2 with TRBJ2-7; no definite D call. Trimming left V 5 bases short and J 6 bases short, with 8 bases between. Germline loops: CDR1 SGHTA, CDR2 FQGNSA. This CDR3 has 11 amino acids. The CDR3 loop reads CASSAPPEQYF. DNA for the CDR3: TGTGCCAGCAGCGCTCCCCCCGAGCAGTACTTC.

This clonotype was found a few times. In DNA, the CDR3 is TGTGCCAGCAGTTTAGACGAAAGCGAGCAGTACTTC. Protein: CASSLDESEQYF. This chain uses TRBV28 with TRBJ2-7; D remains ambiguous. Per germline, CDR1 MDHEN and CDR2 SYDVKM. Trimming removed 2 bases from V and 6 bases from J, with 8 bases in between. The CDR3 is 12 residues long.

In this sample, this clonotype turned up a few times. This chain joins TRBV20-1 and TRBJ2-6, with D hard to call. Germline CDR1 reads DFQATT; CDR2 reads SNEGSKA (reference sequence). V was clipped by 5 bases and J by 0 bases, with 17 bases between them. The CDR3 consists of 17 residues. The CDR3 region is CSALNQKHFSGANVLTF. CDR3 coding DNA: TGCAGTGCTTTGAACCAAAAGCACTTCTCTGGGGCCAACGTCCTGACTTTC.

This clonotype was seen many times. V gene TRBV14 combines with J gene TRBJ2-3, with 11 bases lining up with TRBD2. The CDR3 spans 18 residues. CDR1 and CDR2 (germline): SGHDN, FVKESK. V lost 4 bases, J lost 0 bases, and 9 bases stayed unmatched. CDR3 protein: CASSLTGLAESSTDTQYF. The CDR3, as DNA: TGTGCCAGCAGCCTGACGGGACTAGCGGAATCTAGCACAGATACGCAGTATTTT.

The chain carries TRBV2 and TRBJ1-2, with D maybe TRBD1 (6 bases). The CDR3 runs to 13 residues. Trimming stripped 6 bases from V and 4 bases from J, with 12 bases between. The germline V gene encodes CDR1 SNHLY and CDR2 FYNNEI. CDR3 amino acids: CASSGGQTYGYTF. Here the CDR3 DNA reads TGTGCCAGCAGCGGAGGACAGACCTATGGCTACACCTTC.

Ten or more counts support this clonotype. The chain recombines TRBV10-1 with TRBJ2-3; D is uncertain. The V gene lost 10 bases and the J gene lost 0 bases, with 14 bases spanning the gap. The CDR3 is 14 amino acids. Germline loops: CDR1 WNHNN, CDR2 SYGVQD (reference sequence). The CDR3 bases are TGCGCCACCCCGTGCGGCAGGAGCACAGATACGCAGTATTTT. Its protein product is CATPCGRSTDTQYF.

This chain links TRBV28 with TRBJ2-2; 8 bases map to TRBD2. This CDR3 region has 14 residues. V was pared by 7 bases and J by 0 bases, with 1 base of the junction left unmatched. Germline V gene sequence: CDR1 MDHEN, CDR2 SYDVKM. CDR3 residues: CASKRESNTGELFF. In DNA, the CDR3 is TGTGCCAGCAAGCGGGAGTCGAACACCGGGGAGCTGTTTTTT.

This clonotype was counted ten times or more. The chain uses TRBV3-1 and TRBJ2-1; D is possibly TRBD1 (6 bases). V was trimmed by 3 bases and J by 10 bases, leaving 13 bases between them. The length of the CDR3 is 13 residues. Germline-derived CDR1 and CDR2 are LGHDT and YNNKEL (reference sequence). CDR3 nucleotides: TGTGCCAGCAGCCATCCTAGGGGGAGCGAGCAGTTCTTC. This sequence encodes CASSHPRGSEQFF.

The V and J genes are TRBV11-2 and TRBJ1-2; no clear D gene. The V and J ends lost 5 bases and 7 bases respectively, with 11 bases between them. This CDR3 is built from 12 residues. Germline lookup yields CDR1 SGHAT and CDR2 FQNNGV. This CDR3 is CASSLTLAGYTF. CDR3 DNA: TGTGCCAGCAGCCTGACTCTGGCTGGCTACACCTTC.

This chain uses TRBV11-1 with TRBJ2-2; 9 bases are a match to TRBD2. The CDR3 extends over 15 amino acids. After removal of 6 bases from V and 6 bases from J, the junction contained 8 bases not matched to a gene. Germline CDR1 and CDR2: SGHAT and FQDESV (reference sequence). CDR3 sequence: CASRSLLAGAGELFF. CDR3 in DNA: TGTGCCAGCAGGTCCTTACTAGCGGGCGCCGGGGAGCTGTTTTTT.

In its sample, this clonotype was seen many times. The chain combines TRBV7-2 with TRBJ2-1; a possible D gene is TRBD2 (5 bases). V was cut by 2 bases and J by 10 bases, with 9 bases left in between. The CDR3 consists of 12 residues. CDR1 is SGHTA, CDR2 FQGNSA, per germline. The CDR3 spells CASSLSQREQFF. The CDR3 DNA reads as TGTGCCAGCAGCTTATCCCAGCGGGAGCAGTTCTTC. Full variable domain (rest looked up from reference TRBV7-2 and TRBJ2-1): GAGVSQSPSNKVTEKGKDVELRCDPISGHTALYWYRQSLGQGLEFLIYFQGNSAPDKSGLPSDRFSAERTGGSVSTLTIQRTQQEDSAVYLCASSLSQREQFFGPGTRLTVL.

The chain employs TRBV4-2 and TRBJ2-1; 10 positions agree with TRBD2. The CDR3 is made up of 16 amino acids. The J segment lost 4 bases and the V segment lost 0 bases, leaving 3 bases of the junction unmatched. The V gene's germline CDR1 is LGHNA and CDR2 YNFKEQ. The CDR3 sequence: CASSQEGSGRYNEQFF. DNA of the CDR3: TGTGCCAGCAGCCAAGAGGGTAGCGGGAGGTACAATGAGCAGTTCTTC.

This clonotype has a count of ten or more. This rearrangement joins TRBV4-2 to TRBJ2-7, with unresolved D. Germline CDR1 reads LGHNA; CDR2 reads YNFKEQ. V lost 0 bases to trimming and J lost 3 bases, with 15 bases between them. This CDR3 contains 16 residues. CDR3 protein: CASSQDAVQTSYEQYF. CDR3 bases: TGTGCCAGCAGCCAAGATGCCGTACAGACGAGCTACGAGCAGTACTTC.

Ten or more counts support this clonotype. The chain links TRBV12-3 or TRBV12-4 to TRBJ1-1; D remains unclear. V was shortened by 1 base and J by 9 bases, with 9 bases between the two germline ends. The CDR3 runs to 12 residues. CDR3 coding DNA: TGTGCCAGCAGTTTAGACGGTCGAAAAGCTTTCTTT. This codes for CASSLDGRKAFF.

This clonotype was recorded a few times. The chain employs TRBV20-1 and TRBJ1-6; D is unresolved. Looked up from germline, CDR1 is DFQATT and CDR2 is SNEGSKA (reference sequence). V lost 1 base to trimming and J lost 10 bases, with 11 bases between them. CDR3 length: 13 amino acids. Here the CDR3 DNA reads TGCAGTGCTAGAGTTAGGGATGGCTCACCCCTCCACTTT. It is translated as CSARVRDGSPLHF.

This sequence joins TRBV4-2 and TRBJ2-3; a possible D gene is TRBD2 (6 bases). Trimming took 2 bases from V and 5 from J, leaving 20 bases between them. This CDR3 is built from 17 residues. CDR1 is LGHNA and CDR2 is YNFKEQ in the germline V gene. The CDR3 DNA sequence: TGTGCCAGCAGCCAACCCGGCTCCGGGAGTAGAGGAGATACGCAGTATTTT. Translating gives CASSQPGSGSRGDTQYF.

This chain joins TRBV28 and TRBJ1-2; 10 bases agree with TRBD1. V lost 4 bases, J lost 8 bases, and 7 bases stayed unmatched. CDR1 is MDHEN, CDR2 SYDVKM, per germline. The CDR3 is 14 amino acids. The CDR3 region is CASSSHGQGDGYTF. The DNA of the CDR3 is TGTGCCAGCAGTTCCCACGGACAGGGGGACGGCTACACCTTC.

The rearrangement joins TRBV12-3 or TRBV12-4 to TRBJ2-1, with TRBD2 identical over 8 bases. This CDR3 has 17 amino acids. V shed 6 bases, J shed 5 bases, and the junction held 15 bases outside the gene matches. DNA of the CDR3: TGTGCCAGCAGCAACCGAGGGGGAGCGGGAGTGCACAATGAGCAGTTCTTC. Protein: CASSNRGGAGVHNEQFF.

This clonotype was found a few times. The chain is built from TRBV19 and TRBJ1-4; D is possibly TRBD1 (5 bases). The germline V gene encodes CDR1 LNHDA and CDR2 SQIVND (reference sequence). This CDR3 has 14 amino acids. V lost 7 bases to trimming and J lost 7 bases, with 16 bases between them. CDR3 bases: TGTGCCAGTACCGAGGAGGGGCGGGTTGAAAAACTGTTTTTT. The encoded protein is CASTEEGRVEKLFF.

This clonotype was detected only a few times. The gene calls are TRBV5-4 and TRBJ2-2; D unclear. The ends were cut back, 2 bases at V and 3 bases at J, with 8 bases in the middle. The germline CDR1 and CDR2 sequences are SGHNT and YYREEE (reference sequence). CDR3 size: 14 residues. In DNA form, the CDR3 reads TGTGCCAGCAGCTTCAAGGAGTACACCGGGGAGCTGTTTTTT. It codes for CASSFKEYTGELFF.

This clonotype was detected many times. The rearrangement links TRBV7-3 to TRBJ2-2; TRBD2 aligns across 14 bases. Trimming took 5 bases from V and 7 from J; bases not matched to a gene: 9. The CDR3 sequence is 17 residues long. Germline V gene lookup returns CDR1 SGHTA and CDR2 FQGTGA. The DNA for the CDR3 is TGTGCCAGCAGCCCCCGGACTAGCGGGAGGTGGAGCGGGGAGCTGTTTTTT. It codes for CASSPRTSGRWSGELFF.